This passage covers 9 T cell receptor beta chains from one sample sequenced in a study of cytomegalovirus exposure and HLA in healthy donors. PCR was performed using 60 Vbeta and 13 Jbeta primers. Sequencing was performed with immunoSEQ multiplex PCR; in TCRdb, only in-frame clones are kept and a portion is missing. This repertoire shows roughly 150,000 clones, 75% found once; its top ten account for around 11%. The sample was PBMCs. These receptors were obtained from a man younger than 35 in good health and CMV-seropositive.

This clone turned up a few times. The rearrangement uses TRBV13 and TRBJ2-7; a possible D gene is TRBD2 (5 bases). This CDR3 spans 12 amino acids. With 2 bases removed from V and 5 bases from J, the gap between germline ends came to 7 bases. Germline V gene sequence: CDR1 PRHDT, CDR2 FYEKMQ (reference sequence). CDR3 protein: CASSLSGNEQYF. In nucleotides, the CDR3 is TGTGCCAGCAGCTTATCGGGGAACGAGCAGTACTTC.

V is TRBV11-2 and J is TRBJ1-1; D gene unclear. The V end lost 4 bases, the J end lost 1 base, and 10 bases lay between the germline ends. The CDR3 covers 14 residues. CDR1 SGHAT and CDR2 FQNNGV come from the germline V gene. DNA for the CDR3: TGTGCCAGCAGCTCAACTCCAGGGAACACTGAAGCTTTCTTT. Its protein is CASSSTPGNTEAFF.

CDR3 residues: CASSQDLAGGRETQYF. DNA for the CDR3: TGCGCCAGCAGCCAAGACTTAGCGGGAGGGAGGGAGACCCAGTACTTC. The V and J genes are TRBV4-1 and TRBJ2-5, with 11 bases identical to TRBD2. The CDR3 contains 16 residues. V lost 0 bases to trimming and J lost 5 bases; unmatched junction nucleotides: 5. Germline V lookup: CDR1 MGHRA, CDR2 YSYEKL.

In this sample, this clone turned up once. The chain couples TRBV10-1 to TRBJ2-3; 11 bases align to TRBD2. After removal of 7 bases from V and 7 bases from J, the junction contained 10 bases not matched to a gene. CDR3 length equals 15 residues. Germline CDR1 reads WNHNN; CDR2 reads SYGVQD (reference sequence). The CDR3 spells CASTPGTSGTNTQYF. The CDR3 DNA is TGCGCCAGCACTCCCGGGACTAGCGGCACGAATACGCAGTATTTT.

This chain connects TRBV30 to TRBJ1-4; 7 bases line up with TRBD1. The CDR3 has 13 residues. Germline lookup yields CDR1 GTSNPN and CDR2 SVGIG (reference sequence). Trimming at V came to 2 bases and at J to 7 bases, leaving 4 bases not matched to a gene. In DNA form, the CDR3 reads TGTGCCTGGAGTACAGGGGTTGGTGAAAAACTGTTTTTT. This encodes CAWSTGVGEKLFF.

The J gene is TRBJ1-2, the V gene TRBV19; D unclear. V was pared by 5 bases and J by 2 bases, with 9 bases between. Per the germline V gene, CDR1 is LNHDA and CDR2 is SQIVND (reference sequence). The CDR3 has 13 residues. Written as DNA, the CDR3 is TGTGCCAGTAGTTTAGCACAGAACTATGGCTACACCTTC. Translating gives CASSLAQNYGYTF.

This clone was observed a single time. The V call is TRBV30, the J call TRBJ1-1; D is possibly TRBD1 (6 bases). The CDR3 loop spans 13 amino acids. V was cut by 3 bases and J by 1 base, with 9 bases left in between. Germline assignment: CDR1 GTSNPN and CDR2 SVGIG (reference sequence). The CDR3 loop reads CAWRTGPNTEAFF. CDR3 DNA: TGTGCCTGGAGGACAGGCCCGAACACTGAAGCTTTCTTT.

The CDR3 loop is CASSSNYGYTF. In DNA, the CDR3 is TGTGCCAGCAGCTCGAACTATGGCTACACCTTC. V gene TRBV11-2 combines with J gene TRBJ1-2, with D unresolved. The CDR3 has 11 residues. Germline V gene data show CDR1 as SGHAT and CDR2 as FQNNGV. The ends were cut back, 4 bases at V and 2 bases at J, with 2 bases in the middle.

J is TRBJ2-1 and V is TRBV6-1, with 7 bases that match TRBD2. The CDR3 sequence is 12 residues long. Per germline, CDR1 MNHNS and CDR2 SASEGT. J lost 9 bases, V lost 6 bases, and 5 bases had no gene match. The CDR3 here is CASRGGSSEQFF. The CDR3 DNA reads TGTGCCAGCAGAGGCGGGAGTAGTGAGCAGTTCTTC.